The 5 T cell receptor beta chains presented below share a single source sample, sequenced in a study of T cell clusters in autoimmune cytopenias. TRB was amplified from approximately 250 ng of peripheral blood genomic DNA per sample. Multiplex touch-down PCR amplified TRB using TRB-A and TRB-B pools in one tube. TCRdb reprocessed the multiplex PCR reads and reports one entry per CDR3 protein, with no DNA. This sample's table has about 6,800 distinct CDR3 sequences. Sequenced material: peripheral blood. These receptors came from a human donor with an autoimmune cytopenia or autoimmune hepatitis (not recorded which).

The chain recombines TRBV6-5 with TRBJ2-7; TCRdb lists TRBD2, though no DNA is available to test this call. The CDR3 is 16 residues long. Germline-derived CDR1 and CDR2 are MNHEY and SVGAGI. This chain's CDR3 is CASSYSLPGGSYEQYF.

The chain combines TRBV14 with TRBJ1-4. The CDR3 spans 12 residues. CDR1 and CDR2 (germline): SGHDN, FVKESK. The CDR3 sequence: CASSEESEKLFF. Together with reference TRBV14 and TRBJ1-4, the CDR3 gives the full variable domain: EAGVTQFPSHSVIEKGQTVTLRCDPISGHDNLYWYRRVMGKEIKFLLHFVKESKQDESGMPNNRFLAERTGGTYSTLKVQPAELEDSGVYFCASSEESEKLFFGSGTQLSVL.

CDR3 sequence: CASSPTRQGAHEQYF. V is TRBV18 and J is TRBJ2-7; with no DNA, the TCRdb D assignment of TRBD1 cannot be verified. The V gene's germline CDR1 is KGHSH and CDR2 LQKENI. The CDR3 has 15 amino acids.

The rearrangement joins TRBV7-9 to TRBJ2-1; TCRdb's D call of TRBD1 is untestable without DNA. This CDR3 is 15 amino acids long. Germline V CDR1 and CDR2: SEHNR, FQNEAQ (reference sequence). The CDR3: CASSSYSGPRVEQFF.

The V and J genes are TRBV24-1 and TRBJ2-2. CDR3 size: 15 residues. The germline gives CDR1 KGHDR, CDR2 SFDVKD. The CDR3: CATSDWKSAEGELFF.